A single T cell receptor beta chain is shown here with its context. This clone was seen only a few times. Which antigen it targets is not known. Qualities for individual bases were not recorded, and no much larger clone is one base off. Relative to germline, V is missing 5 bases and J is missing 9 bases, with 17 bases of the junction outside any gene match. Inclusive of the bounding cysteine and phenylalanine, the CDR3 is 17 residues long. Of the read, only the CDR3 DNA is kept; its 51 bases are in frame from base 1. The germline V gene (reference sequence) yields SEHNR for CDR1 and FQNEAQ for CDR2. Patients with autoimmune disease history or receiving systemic immunosuppression were excluded from the trial. Peripheral blood for TCR sequencing was drawn from every dose cohort at baseline, at cycle 4 day 1 and at cycle 7 day 1. The samples were drawn from a first-in-human, open-label, multicenter phase I dose-escalation trial of ivuxolimab. The trial enrolled adults with locally advanced or metastatic head and neck squamous cell, hepatocellular, melanoma or renal cell carcinoma. Before TCR sequencing, CD4+ T cells and CD8+ T cells were sorted from peripheral blood as separate populations.

Genomic DNA was isolated from the sorted cells so that the TCRbeta CDR3 region could be sequenced. The immunoSEQ Assay was used to sequence the TCRbeta CDR3 regions. Held by TCRdb, this immuneACCESS table contains in-frame sequences only and omits some clones. Under half of the omission traces to an unresolved V gene where checked; the cause of the rest is unknown. In this sample the table shows some 30,000 clones, around 81% of which occur a single time. Jointly, the top ten make up around a fifth of the sample. The record originates from a study of OX40 agonist ivuxolimab in advanced cancers. For the wider study: The costimulatory receptor OX40 (CD134) was targeted by ivuxolimab, a fully human IgG2 agonistic monoclonal antibody. Intravenous ivuxolimab was administered to patients every 2 weeks at six dose levels: 0.01, 0.1, 0.3, 1.5, 3 and 10 mg/kg. Partial responses occurred in three dose-escalation patients, of whom one had hepatocellular carcinoma and two had cutaneous melanoma. Among the approximately 50 dose-escalation patients, roughly 20 had hepatocellular carcinoma, about 15 melanoma, 9 renal cell carcinoma and 9 head and neck cancer. The paper reports the monotherapy dose-escalation portion (N ≈ 52 patients) of the phase I ivuxolimab trial. Prior anti-PD-1, anti-PD-L1 or anti-CTLA-4 therapy was permitted, and checkpoint inhibitors had been received by roughly 42% of dose-escalation patients. In the dose-escalation cohort, roughly four fifths of patients were male, and the mean age was approximately 60 years, with a range of roughly 23 to 85. The point of sequencing TCRbeta in the periphery was to test whether ivuxolimab changed TCR sequence diversity and drove clonal T-cell expansion.

The study at large found these results: Low levels of normalized T-cell clonal expansion were also seen in some patients who did not respond. Clonal expansion of both CD4+ and CD8+ blood T cells was observed from baseline to week 6 at doses 0.1 to 3.0 mg/kg. On average, CD8+ T cells showed more expanded clones than CD4+ T cells after ivuxolimab. The antigen specificity of the peripheral T cells that underwent clonal expansion was not determined. In partial responders in the 0.1-3.0 mg/kg groups, normalized peripheral clonal expansion was found to be among the lowest, especially among CD8+ T cells.

The material was CD4+ or CD8+ T cells sorted from blood, obtained in a trial of the OX40 agonist ivuxolimab. The sequence derives from an adult with an advanced solid tumor such as melanoma, head and neck, liver or kidney cancer. The rearrangement joined TRBV7-9 to TRBJ2-1; 9 bases in the junction line up with TRBD2. The nucleotide sequence reads TGTGCCAGCAGCAAAGGTGGGGGGCGGGAGGGCCGTGGTGAGCAGTTCTTC. It codes for CASSKGGGREGRGEQFF.